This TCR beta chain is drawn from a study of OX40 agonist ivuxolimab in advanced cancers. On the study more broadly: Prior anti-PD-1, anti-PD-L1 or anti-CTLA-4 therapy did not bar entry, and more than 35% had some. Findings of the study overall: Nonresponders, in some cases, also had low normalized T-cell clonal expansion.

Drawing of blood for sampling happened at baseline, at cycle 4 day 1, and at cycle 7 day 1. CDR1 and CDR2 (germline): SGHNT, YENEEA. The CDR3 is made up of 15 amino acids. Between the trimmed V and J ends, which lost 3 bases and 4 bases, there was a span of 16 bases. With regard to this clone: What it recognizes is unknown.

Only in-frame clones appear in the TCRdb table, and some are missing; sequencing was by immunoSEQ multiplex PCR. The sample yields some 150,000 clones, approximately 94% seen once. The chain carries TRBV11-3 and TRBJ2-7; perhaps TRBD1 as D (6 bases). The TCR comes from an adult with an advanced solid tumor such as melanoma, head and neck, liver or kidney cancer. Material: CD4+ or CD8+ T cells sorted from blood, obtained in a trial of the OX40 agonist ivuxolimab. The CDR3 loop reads CASSFRGTSEYEQYF. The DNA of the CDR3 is TGTGCCAGCAGCTTTCGAGGGACAAGCGAGTACGAGCAGTACTTC.